These T cell receptor beta chains were read from a single sample in a study of cytomegalovirus exposure and HLA in healthy donors. TCRdb's table, derived via immunoSEQ multiplex PCR, lists solely in-frame clones and lacks some. The data hold approximately 230,000 clones, with more than 75% observed a single time. The sequencing input was PBMCs. These TCRs come from a man in his late teens or twenties in good health and CMV-seropositive. Each CDR3 is given with its conserved first and last residue. Each record gives: CDR3 length, V gene, CDR3 protein.

CDR3 length: 17; V gene: TRBV7-3; CDR3 protein: CASSLRQGASGANVLTF
CDR3 length: 14; V gene: TRBV7-8; CDR3 protein: CASSRLAGPNEQFF
CDR3 length: 16; V gene: TRBV7-8; CDR3 protein: CASSSTGWDSENGYTF
CDR3 length: 15; V gene: TRBV5-4; CDR3 protein: CASSWTSGIYNEQFF
CDR3 length: 14; V gene: TRBV19; CDR3 protein: CASKWDSNTGELFF
CDR3 length: 15; V gene: TRBV6-5; CDR3 protein: CASSYGWNQYNEQFF
CDR3 length: 16; V gene: TRBV28; CDR3 protein: CASSLDPMGTTGELFF
CDR3 length: 14; V gene: TRBV19; CDR3 protein: CASSIAGGPSEQFF
CDR3 length: 15; V gene: TRBV5-1; CDR3 protein: CASRNLRDGIDEAFF
CDR3 length: 13; V gene: TRBV5-6; CDR3 protein: CASSKGARETQYF
CDR3 length: 16; V gene: TRBV5-6; CDR3 protein: CASVKSEGGYLDEQFF
CDR3 length: 15; V gene: TRBV28; CDR3 protein: CASRNSGPTFYGYTF
CDR3 length: 12; V gene: TRBV5-4; CDR3 protein: CASSFFNQPQHF
CDR3 length: 14; V gene: TRBV2; CDR3 protein: CASSGNQGWEKLFF
CDR3 length: 12; V gene: TRBV4-2; CDR3 protein: CASSRMDGGYTF
CDR3 length: 13; V gene: TRBV27; CDR3 protein: CASSLKVSNTQYF
CDR3 length: 12; V gene: TRBV10-2; CDR3 protein: CASSESFTEQFF
CDR3 length: 13; V gene: TRBV19; CDR3 protein: CASRGTSGYEQYF
CDR3 length: 14; V gene: TRBV5-6; CDR3 protein: CASSPFRGGGEQYF
CDR3 length: 16; V gene: TRBV2; CDR3 protein: CASSRSLAGASDTQYF
CDR3 length: 15; V gene: TRBV11-2; CDR3 protein: CASSLYRGRTDTQYF
CDR3 length: 14; V gene: TRBV6-1; CDR3 protein: CASSSEAGSYEQYF
CDR3 length: 15; V gene: TRBV30; CDR3 protein: CAWGGRRGWEEKLFF
CDR3 length: 17; V gene: TRBV6-1; CDR3 protein: CASSAIVGNQSPQPQHF
CDR3 length: 13; V gene: TRBV30; CDR3 protein: CAYSFHSGNTIYF
CDR3 length: 13; V gene: TRBV6-1; CDR3 protein: CASKGTANQPQHF
CDR3 length: 13; V gene: TRBV29-1; CDR3 protein: CSVDEAGGGEQYF
CDR3 length: 13; V gene: TRBV6-6; CDR3 protein: CASRRGGSTEAFF
CDR3 length: 14; V gene: TRBV5-6; CDR3 protein: CASSLATGSLEQYF
CDR3 length: 14; V gene: TRBV2; CDR3 protein: CASSRTQDNYGYTF
CDR3 length: 14; V gene: TRBV15; CDR3 protein: CATRRQGNTGELFF
CDR3 length: 13; V gene: TRBV29-1; CDR3 protein: CSVEAGTPHEQFF
CDR3 length: 14; V gene: TRBV5-1; CDR3 protein: CASSPGIMNTEAFF
CDR3 length: 14; V gene: TRBV7-9; CDR3 protein: CASSPPGQGYGYTF
CDR3 length: 18; V gene: TRBV7-6; CDR3 protein: CASSPRLAGATSSYEQYF
CDR3 length: 14; V gene: TRBV9; CDR3 protein: CASSVSTFQETQYF
CDR3 length: 14; V gene: TRBV6-6; CDR3 protein: CASRAGTGNTEAFF
CDR3 length: 13; V gene: TRBV7-2; CDR3 protein: CASSTYSTDTQYF
CDR3 length: 15; V gene: TRBV15; CDR3 protein: CATRTSGSPTDTQYF
CDR3 length: 14; V gene: TRBV2; CDR3 protein: CASSDDRGLFGYTF
CDR3 length: 13; V gene: TRBV6-6; CDR3 protein: CASTNTGGTEAFF
CDR3 length: 16; V gene: TRBV9; CDR3 protein: CASSAPDPSRNYGYTF
CDR3 length: 15; V gene: TRBV7-8; CDR3 protein: CASSFYDQGNYEQYF
CDR3 length: 14; V gene: TRBV2; CDR3 protein: CASSTGGLNTEAFF